The 8 T cell receptor beta chains reported below all come from one sample, sequenced in a study of T cells in Graves' hyperthyroidism and ophthalmopathy. Authors of the study amplified TCR beta CDR3 regions from RNA transcripts. First-round RT-PCR of the TCR CDR3 relied on the HTBI primer set. A single record per CDR3 protein comes from TCRdb applying MiXCR to the multiplex PCR reads. The repertoire consists of hundreds of thousands of distinct CDR3 sequences, with around 20% occurring once and the leading ten covering 16%. The sequenced sample consisted of blood. These receptors came from a woman aged 50 to 65 with Graves' hyperthyroidism that later progressed to Graves' ophthalmopathy.

This clonotype occurred many times. The chain combines TRBV11-2 with TRBJ2-1, with 9 positions matching TRBD1. V shed 4 bases and J 3 bases; nucleotides not matched to a gene: 4. Germline V lookup: CDR1 SGHAT, CDR2 FQNNGV. The CDR3 has 15 residues. CDR3 in amino acids: CASSYGTGLYNEQFF. The DNA for the CDR3 is TGTGCCAGCAGCTACGGGACAGGGCTCTACAATGAGCAGTTCTTC.

The J gene is TRBJ2-1, the V gene TRBV11-3; maybe TRBD2 (6 bases). The CDR3 spans 13 residues. Germline CDR1 SGHNT, CDR2 YENEEA. Trimming removed 1 base at V and 9 bases at J, with 10 bases between. The CDR3 reads CASSLAPEGEQFF. CDR3 bases: TGTGCCAGCAGCTTAGCACCGGAGGGTGAGCAGTTCTTC.

J is TRBJ1-2 and V is TRBV29-1; no reliable D call. CDR3 length equals 11 residues. The V end lost 1 base, the J end lost 4 bases, and 4 bases lay between the germline ends. The germline V gene has CDR1 SQVTM and CDR2 ANQGSEA. The chain's CDR3 is CSVEGVYGYTF. CDR3 coding DNA: TGCAGCGTTGAAGGGGTCTATGGCTACACCTTC.

This clonotype occurred many times. The CDR3 nucleotides are TGTGCCAGCAGATCGACACCGAACACTGAAGCTTTCTTT. It is translated as CASRSTPNTEAFF. The rearrangement joins TRBV7-8 to TRBJ1-1; no firm D call. This CDR3 is 13 amino acids long. V lost 6 bases to trimming and J lost 1 base, with 9 bases between them. Germline CDR1 and CDR2: SGHVS and FQNEAQ.

This clonotype was seen only a few times. The chain recombines TRBV2 with TRBJ2-7; 9 bases fit TRBD1. This CDR3 region has 13 residues. V shed 6 bases and J 6 bases; nucleotides not matched to a gene: 6. Per germline, CDR1 SNHLY and CDR2 FYNNEI. The CDR3 loop reads CASRDLTGGEQYF. In DNA, the CDR3 is TGTGCCAGCAGGGATTTGACAGGGGGCGAGCAGTACTTC.

At least ten counts were recorded for this clonotype. In DNA form, the CDR3 reads TGTGCCAGCAGCTCCCCCAAGGGAAGCCCTATCGGGGGCTACACCTTC. It is translated as CASSSPKGSPIGGYTF. This sequence joins TRBV11-3 and TRBJ1-2, with no clear D. Germline values: CDR1 SGHNT, CDR2 YENEEA. The germline V and J ends were trimmed by 4 bases and 8 bases, with 23 bases remaining between them. CDR3 length equals 16 residues.

This clonotype was counted only a few times. The V call is TRBV7-9, the J call TRBJ2-7; 9 nucleotides match TRBD1. V lost 5 bases and J lost 2; bases outside the gene matches: 13. The CDR3 is made up of 17 amino acids. Germline CDR1 SEHNR, CDR2 FQNEAQ (reference sequence). In nucleotides, the CDR3 is TGTGCCAGCAGCCTGAAAGATAGGGACAGGGATCCCTACGAGCAGTACTTC. Its protein is CASSLKDRDRDPYEQYF.

The V call is TRBV6-5, the J call TRBJ2-3; D unclear. Trimming shortened V by 0 bases and J by 2 bases, and 9 bases separated the two germline ends. Germline V CDR1 and CDR2: MNHEY, SVGAGI. The CDR3 is made up of 15 amino acids. CDR3 protein: CASSYSGPDTDTQYF. The CDR3 nucleotides are TGTGCCAGCAGTTACTCTGGACCTGACACAGATACGCAGTATTTT.